This passage covers 26 T cell receptor beta chains from one sample sequenced in a study of blood T cell repertoires in COVID-19. The data were produced by immunoSEQ multiplex PCR, yet TCRdb's version contains in-frame clones alone and is incomplete. The data show 120,000 to 150,000 clones, roughly 80% seen once. Sequenced material: peripheral blood. These receptors were collected from a man aged 50 to 60 with acute or convalescent COVID-19.

Note on this clone: Other DNA sequences in this specimen translate into the identical CDR3. The chain carries TRBV6-5 and TRBJ1-2, with D possibly TRBD1 on 5 matching bases. Germline CDR1 is MNHEY and CDR2 is SVGAGI. Trimming took off 6 bases at V and 2 bases at J, with 10 bases between the two ends. The CDR3 loop spans 13 amino acids. As DNA, the CDR3 is TGTGCCAGCAGCAGGGACTCAAACTATGGCTACACCTTC. It codes for CASSRDSNYGYTF.

This chain links TRBV11-2 with TRBJ2-3, with TRBD2 matching over 8 bases. CDR1 and CDR2 (germline): SGHAT, FQNNGV. The CDR3 sequence is 15 residues long. V trimming: 1 base; J trimming: 5 bases; junction bases outside the gene matches: 5. CDR3 loop: CASSLAGGPGDTQYF. CDR3 DNA: TGTGCCAGCAGCTTAGCGGGGGGGCCCGGAGATACGCAGTATTTT.

This chain uses TRBV29-1 with TRBJ1-5; tentatively, D is TRBD1 (6 bases). Trimming removed 2 bases from V and 7 bases from J, with 12 bases in between. Germline-derived CDR1 and CDR2 are SQVTM and ANQGSEA. This CDR3 has 13 amino acids. CDR3 region: CSVEYARGQPQHF. The CDR3 DNA reads TGCAGCGTTGAATATGCCAGGGGACAGCCCCAGCATTTT.

The V call is TRBV15, the J call TRBJ1-6, with a possible D match to TRBD1 (5 bases). V was clipped by 0 bases and J by 8 bases, with 11 bases between them. Germline V gene sequence: CDR1 LNHNV, CDR2 YYDKDF (reference sequence). The CDR3 totals 15 residues. The CDR3 DNA reads as TGTGCCACCAGCAGAGAGTCCAGGGCAGATTCACCCCTCCACTTT. The encoded protein is CATSRESRADSPLHF.

The chain recombines TRBV7-8 with TRBJ1-5, with D unclear. Germline V gene lookup returns CDR1 SGHVS and CDR2 FQNEAQ. V lost 8 bases and J 0 bases, leaving 8 bases between the germline ends. The CDR3 is 13 residues long. Here the CDR3 reads CASGGYSNQPQHF. The DNA of the CDR3 is TGTGCCAGCGGAGGGTATAGCAATCAGCCCCAGCATTTT.

The rearrangement joins TRBV25-1 to TRBJ1-5; maybe TRBD1 (5 bases). The germline V and J ends were trimmed by 7 bases and 8 bases, with 15 bases remaining between them. This CDR3 has 13 residues. Germline V lookup: CDR1 MGHDK, CDR2 SYGVNS. The CDR3 sequence: CASTFRVPKPQHF. CDR3 nucleotides: TGTGCCAGCACCTTCAGGGTGCCGAAGCCCCAGCATTTT.

CDR3 in DNA: TGTGCCAGCAGCCAAGCGGGACAGGGAGTTTTCTTCACTGAAGCTTTCTTT. It specifies CASSQAGQGVFFTEAFF. The rearrangement links TRBV14 to TRBJ1-1, with 9 bases that match TRBD1. The trim removed 1 base at V and 4 bases at J, leaving 10 bases unmatched. This CDR3 comprises 17 residues. Germline V gene sequence: CDR1 SGHDN, CDR2 FVKESK. Drawing the rest from reference TRBV14 and TRBJ1-1, the complete variable domain is EAGVTQFPSHSVIEKGQTVTLRCDPISGHDNLYWYRRVMGKEIKFLLHFVKESKQDESGMPNNRFLAERTGGTYSTLKVQPAELEDSGVYFCASSQAGQGVFFTEAFFGQGTRLTVV.

J is TRBJ2-5 and V is TRBV5-1, with 14 bases fitting TRBD2. J was trimmed by 2 bases and V by 3 bases; bases with no gene match: 3. The CDR3 covers 16 residues. Germline V gene sequence: CDR1 SGHRS, CDR2 YFSETQ. This CDR3 reads CASSSGLAGAQETQYF. The CDR3 DNA is TGCGCCAGCAGCTCGGGACTAGCGGGGGCTCAAGAGACCCAGTACTTC.

The rearrangement joins TRBV12-3 or TRBV12-4 to TRBJ1-5; no clear D. The CDR3 extends over 12 amino acids. With 7 bases removed from V and 3 bases from J, the gap between germline ends came to 7 bases. CDR3 loop: CASTENNQPQHF. The CDR3 DNA reads TGTGCCAGCACTGAGAACAATCAGCCCCAGCATTTT.

The chain uses TRBV2 and TRBJ2-5; 9 nucleotides line up with TRBD1. V shed 4 bases and J 3 bases; nucleotides not matched to a gene: 0. This CDR3 has 13 residues. CDR1 is SNHLY, CDR2 FYNNEI, per germline. CDR3 DNA sequence: TGTGCCAGCAGTGGGGACAGGGAAGAGACCCAGTACTTC. This translates into CASSGDREETQYF.

The V call is TRBV5-4, the J call TRBJ1-2; 10 bases align to TRBD1. J lost 3 bases, V lost 5 bases, and 7 bases had no gene match. Germline V gene lookup returns CDR1 SGHNT and CDR2 YYREEE (reference sequence). The CDR3 contains 15 residues. CDR3 protein: CASRYVGQGDYGYTF. The CDR3 DNA follows: TGTGCCAGCAGATACGTAGGACAGGGGGACTATGGCTACACCTTC.

V usage is TRBV3-1 (or the pseudogene TRBV3-2) and J usage is TRBJ2-7; D is possibly TRBD1 (6 bases). The germline V and J ends were trimmed by 5 bases and 1 base, with 15 bases remaining between them. The CDR3 extends over 15 amino acids. Per the germline V gene, CDR1 is LGHDT and CDR2 is YNNKEL (reference sequence). The CDR3 is CASSLPRDNSYEQYV. In DNA form, the CDR3 reads TGTGCCAGCAGCTTACCCCGGGACAATTCCTACGAGCAGTACGTC.

The chain recombines TRBV6-5 with TRBJ1-2; D is uncertain. The V and J ends lost 6 bases and 4 bases respectively, with 12 bases between them. The length of the CDR3 is 13 residues. Germline V gene data show CDR1 as MNHEY and CDR2 as SVGAGI. The CDR3 here is CASSAERSYGYTF. In DNA, the CDR3 is TGTGCCAGCAGCGCCGAGAGGTCCTATGGCTACACCTTC.

This sequence joins TRBV15 and TRBJ2-4; 13 nucleotides match TRBD2. The J segment lost 1 base and the V segment lost 0 bases, leaving 6 bases of the junction unmatched. This CDR3 has 19 residues. Germline CDR1 and CDR2: LNHNV and YYDKDF (reference sequence). CDR3 DNA: TGTGCCACCAGCAGAGATCAACTAGCGGGGGGGCACGCCAAAAACATTCAGTACTTC. Its protein product is CATSRDQLAGGHAKNIQYF.

This clone was counted once. J is TRBJ1-3 and V is TRBV25-1, with D unclear. Germline V gene lookup returns CDR1 MGHDK and CDR2 SYGVNS. V was trimmed by 6 bases and J by 0 bases, leaving 12 bases between them. The CDR3 spans 15 residues. CDR3 bases: TGTGCCAGCAGACCTCCCGGGTTCTCTGGAAACACCATATATTTT. This codes for CASRPPGFSGNTIYF.

This clone was counted a single time. This chain joins TRBV3-1 (or the pseudogene TRBV3-2) and TRBJ2-3, with D perhaps matching TRBD2 (6 bases). CDR1 and CDR2 (germline): LGHDT, YNNKEL (reference sequence). This CDR3 has 17 residues. Trimming stripped 1 base from V and 0 bases from J, with 14 bases between. The CDR3 DNA sequence: TGTGCCAGCAGCCAAGGCGGTAGCCTAGCGAGCACAGATACGCAGTATTTT. This sequence encodes CASSQGGSLASTDTQYF.

CDR3: CASSVRAAGTDTQYF. The CDR3 DNA reads TGTGCCAGCAGTGTGAGGGCGGCTGGCACAGATACGCAGTATTTT. This chain uses TRBV2 with TRBJ2-3; the D gene is possibly TRBD2 (5 bases). Germline assignment: CDR1 SNHLY and CDR2 FYNNEI. This CDR3 is built from 15 residues. V lost 4 bases and J 1 base, leaving 12 bases between the germline ends.

This clone appeared a single time. In nucleotides, the CDR3 is TGCGCCAGCAGCTTGGCGGCTAGCGGACACCAAGAGACCCAGTACTTC. Translation gives CASSLAASGHQETQYF. The V gene is TRBV5-1, the J gene TRBJ2-5; 7 bases align to TRBD2. CDR3 length: 16 residues. V trimming: 0 bases; J trimming: 0 bases; junction bases outside the gene matches: 5. Germline V gene sequence: CDR1 SGHRS, CDR2 YFSETQ.

The V and J genes are TRBV5-5 and TRBJ1-2, with D uncertain. Germline CDR1 reads SGHKS; CDR2 reads YYEKEE (reference sequence). V was cut by 0 bases and J by 1 base, with 10 bases left in between. The CDR3 spans 15 residues. The CDR3 here is CASSLALQINYGYTF. CDR3 sequence (DNA): TGTGCCAGCAGCTTGGCCTTACAGATTAACTATGGCTACACCTTC.

This clone occurred a few times. The V and J genes are TRBV19 and TRBJ1-1; 8 nucleotides align to TRBD1. The germline CDR1 and CDR2 sequences are LNHDA and SQIVND (reference sequence). The V gene end was trimmed by 2 bases and the J gene end by 2 bases; junction bases not matched to a gene: 1. The CDR3 has 14 residues. As DNA, the CDR3 is TGTGCCAGTAGTATACAGGGGGCCAACACTGAAGCTTTCTTT. This translates into CASSIQGANTEAFF.

This clone was detected only once. This chain connects TRBV28 to TRBJ1-1, with 7 bases identical to TRBD1. The CDR3 spans 12 residues. Trimming at V came to 6 bases and at J to 4 bases, leaving 2 bases not matched to a gene. Germline CDR1 reads MDHEN; CDR2 reads SYDVKM. The CDR3 region is CASSGTVTEAFF. CDR3 coding DNA: TGTGCCAGCAGCGGGACAGTCACTGAAGCTTTCTTT. The full variable domain, with the rest looked up from reference TRBV28 and TRBJ1-1, is DVKVTQSSRYLVKRTGEKVFLECVQDMDHENMFWYRQDPGLGLRLIYFSYDVKMKEKGDIPEGYSVSREKKERFSLILESASTNQTSMYLCASSGTVTEAFFGQGTRLTVV.

The V call is TRBV5-6, the J call TRBJ2-7; D may be TRBD2 (6 bases). The CDR3 is 14 residues long. Looked up from germline, CDR1 is SGHDT and CDR2 is YYEEEE. V was trimmed by 5 bases and J by 4 bases, leaving 16 bases between them. CDR3 in amino acids: CASRYRDSRYEQYV. The CDR3 nucleotides are TGTGCCAGCAGGTATAGGGACTCCCGATACGAGCAGTACGTC.

The chain combines TRBV5-4 with TRBJ1-2; 7 bases agree with TRBD1. This CDR3 contains 14 residues. The ends lost 5 bases at V and 5 bases at J; junction bases unmatched: 9. Per the germline V gene, CDR1 is SGHNT and CDR2 is YYREEE (reference sequence). CDR3 DNA: TGTGCCAGCAGTCGACCGACAGGGAGGTATGGCTACACCTTC. Residues: CASSRPTGRYGYTF.

The gene calls are TRBV15 and TRBJ1-4; D is ambiguous. The CDR3 consists of 12 residues. Germline assignment: CDR1 LNHNV and CDR2 YYDKDF (reference sequence). Trimming removed 5 bases at V and 7 bases at J, with 8 bases between. Here the CDR3 DNA reads TGTGCCACCAGCCCCCCGGGTGAAAAACTGTTTTTT. Translated, it gives CATSPPGEKLFF.

The chain couples TRBV6-5 to TRBJ1-3; the D is unclear. The CDR3 is made up of 16 amino acids. Trimming cost V 0 bases and J 0 bases, with 9 bases left between them. Germline V gives CDR1 MNHEY, CDR2 SVGAGI. The CDR3 coding sequence is TGTGCCAGCAGTTACTCGTTAGGACTCTCTGGAAACACCATATATTTT. Translated, it gives CASSYSLGLSGNTIYF.

The chain uses TRBV5-6 and TRBJ1-1; the D gene is possibly TRBD1 (5 bases). The CDR3 is made up of 14 amino acids. Germline V gene sequence: CDR1 SGHDT, CDR2 YYEEEE. The V end lost 4 bases, the J end lost 5 bases, and 15 bases lay between the germline ends. The CDR3: CASSQSGGRTEAFF. The CDR3 nucleotides read TGTGCCAGCAGCCAGTCCGGGGGGAGGACTGAAGCTTTCTTT.